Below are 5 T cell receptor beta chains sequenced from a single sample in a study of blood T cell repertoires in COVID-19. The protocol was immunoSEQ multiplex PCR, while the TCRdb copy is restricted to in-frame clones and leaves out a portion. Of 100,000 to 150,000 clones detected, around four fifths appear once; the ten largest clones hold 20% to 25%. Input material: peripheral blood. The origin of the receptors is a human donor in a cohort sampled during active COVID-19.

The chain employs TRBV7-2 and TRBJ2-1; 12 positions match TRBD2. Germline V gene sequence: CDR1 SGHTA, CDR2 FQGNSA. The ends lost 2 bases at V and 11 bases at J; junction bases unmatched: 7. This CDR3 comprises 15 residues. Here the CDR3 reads CASSLRTTSGGKQFF. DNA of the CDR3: TGTGCCAGCAGCTTAAGGACGACTAGCGGGGGTAAGCAGTTCTTC.

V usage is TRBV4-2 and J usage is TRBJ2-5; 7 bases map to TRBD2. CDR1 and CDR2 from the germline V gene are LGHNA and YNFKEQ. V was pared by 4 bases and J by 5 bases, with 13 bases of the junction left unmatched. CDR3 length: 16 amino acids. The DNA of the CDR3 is TGTGCCAGCAGCCCGTCGAGGGGCGGGAGTGGGGAGACCCAGTACTTC. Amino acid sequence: CASSPSRGGSGETQYF.

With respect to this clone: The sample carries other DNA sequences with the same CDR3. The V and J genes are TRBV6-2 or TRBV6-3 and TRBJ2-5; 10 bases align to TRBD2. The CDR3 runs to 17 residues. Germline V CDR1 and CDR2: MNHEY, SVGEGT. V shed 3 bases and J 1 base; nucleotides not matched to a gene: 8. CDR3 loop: CASSYPVLAGVQETQYF. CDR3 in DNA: TGTGCCAGCAGTTATCCAGTCCTAGCGGGGGTCCAAGAGACCCAGTACTTC.

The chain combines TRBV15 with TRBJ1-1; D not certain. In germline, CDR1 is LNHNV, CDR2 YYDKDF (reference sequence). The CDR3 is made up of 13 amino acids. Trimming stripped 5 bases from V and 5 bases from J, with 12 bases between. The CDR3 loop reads CATSPRAGTEAFF. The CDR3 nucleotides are TGTGCCACCAGCCCCCGGGCGGGAACTGAAGCTTTCTTT.

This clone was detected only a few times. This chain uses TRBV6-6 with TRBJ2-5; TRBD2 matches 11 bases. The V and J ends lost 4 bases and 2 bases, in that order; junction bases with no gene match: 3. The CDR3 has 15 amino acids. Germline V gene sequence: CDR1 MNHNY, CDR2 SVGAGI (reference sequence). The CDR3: CASSSLAGEQETQYF. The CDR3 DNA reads TGTGCCAGCAGTTCACTAGCGGGAGAGCAAGAGACCCAGTACTTC.